This TCR beta chain was profiled in a study of T-cell memory formation after mild COVID-19. Points from the study as a whole: Later expanders leaned toward CD4+, whereas clones contracting from day 15 to 85 were balanced CD4/CD8.

The sample holds a few counts of this clonotype. Its target is unknown. The TCR alpha and TCR beta cDNA libraries, bearing sample barcodes and UMIs, were generated by 5'RACE using constant-segment primers. TCRdb reanalysed the 5' RACE reads using MiXCR and keeps one entry per CDR3 protein. The profile shows fewer than 600,000 distinct CDR3 sequences, about 22% of them singletons. Germline values: CDR1 SGHVS, CDR2 FQNEAQ. The CDR3 spans 16 residues. V lost 3 bases to trimming and J lost 6 bases; unmatched junction nucleotides: 9. This sequence originates from an adult woman who had mild COVID-19 (a few samples of this study predate the infection). Cell type and time point are not known. The chain combines TRBV7-8 with TRBJ2-4; 9 bases fit TRBD1. Input material: PBMCs or a T cell subset sorted from them (not recorded which). The CDR3 reads CASSLLPGQGPNIQYF. CDR3 bases: TGTGCCAGCAGCTTGCTCCCGGGACAGGGCCCAAACATTCAGTACTTC.